This is a list of T cell receptor beta chains from one sample in a study of T cells expressing NK-cell markers. TCRdb re-called the 5' RACE reads and gives one entry per CDR3 protein, without DNA. Reported are over 200,000 distinct CDR3 sequences; the ten largest clones contain around 0.37%. The sample consisted of blood T cells: a sorted CD56 or NKG2C T cell subset, CD4+ or CD8+ T cells, or bulk PBMC T cells (not recorded which). These receptors were taken from a man younger than 35 in good health. CDR3s include the opening cysteine and the closing phenylalanine or tryptophan.

j_gene | v_gene | CDR3aa
TRBJ2-1 | TRBV9 | CASSVAYNEQFF
TRBJ2-2 | TRBV20-1 | CSARGQGAFGELFF
TRBJ2-7 | TRBV18 | CASSGTNYEQYF
TRBJ2-2 | TRBV5-1 | CASSTGTGMNTGELFF
TRBJ2-6 | TRBV5-5 | CASSLWTGAPSGANVLTF
TRBJ2-1 | TRBV15 | CATSSLVSLYNEQFF
TRBJ2-1 | TRBV4-3 | CASSPSGAGGPSEQFF
TRBJ2-7 | TRBV4-1 | CASSQGLWAQYEQYF
TRBJ2-7 | TRBV11-2 | CASSSSQVFEQYF
TRBJ2-1 | TRBV6-2/TRBV6-3 | CASSDTGTSYNEQFF
TRBJ2-3 | TRBV20-1 | CSAKPGPRHTQYF
TRBJ2-1 | TRBV6-1 | CASSSLGGGALSSYNEQFF
TRBJ2-7 | TRBV20-1 | CSARTGESYEQYF
TRBJ2-3 | TRBV10-3 | CAISESGPGGSGDTQYF
TRBJ2-5 | TRBV20-1 | CSARPGQGEETQYF
TRBJ2-5 | TRBV29-1 | CSVVGLAGKETQYF
TRBJ2-3 | TRBV20-1 | CSADRAVPHTQYF
TRBJ2-7 | TRBV12-3/TRBV12-4 | CASRDRGDYEQYF
TRBJ2-7 | TRBV6-1 | CASIGLASYEQYF
TRBJ2-1 | TRBV29-1 | CSAGMGSYNEQFF